Presented here are 20 T cell receptor beta chains from one specimen sequenced in a study of cytomegalovirus exposure and HLA in healthy donors. Measured with immunoSEQ multiplex PCR; TCRdb has only the in-frame clones, and not every one. The table lists some 72,000 clones, 90% to 96% of them singletons. The sample taken for sequencing was PBMCs. The receptors originated from a man younger than 35 in good health and CMV-seropositive.

The genes are TRBV5-1 and TRBJ1-3; 8 positions agree with TRBD1. CDR1 SGHRS and CDR2 YFSETQ come from the germline V gene. The V segment lost 4 bases and the J segment 7 bases; nucleotides outside the gene matches: 7. The CDR3 covers 14 residues. CDR3 in amino acids: CASSLRQGWNTIYF. CDR3 sequence (DNA): TGCGCCAGCAGCCTCAGACAGGGGTGGAACACCATATATTTT. Supplemented by reference TRBV5-1 and TRBJ1-3, the full variable domain reads KAGVTQTPRYLIKTRGQQVTLSCSPISGHRSVSWYQQTPGQGLQFLFEYFSETQRNKGNFPGRFSGRQFSNSRSEMNVSTLELGDSALYLCASSLRQGWNTIYFGEGSWLTVV.

The V and J genes are TRBV5-4 and TRBJ1-3, with 8 bases matching TRBD1. The CDR3 extends over 19 amino acids. After removal of 3 bases from V and 1 base from J, the junction contained 15 bases not matched to a gene. Looked up from germline, CDR1 is SGHNT and CDR2 is YYREEE (reference sequence). CDR3 sequence: CASSSTGEIVGPSGNTIYF. CDR3 DNA: TGTGCCAGCAGCTCGACAGGGGAGATTGTGGGGCCTTCTGGAAACACCATATATTTT.

The V gene is TRBV18, the J gene TRBJ1-1, with D uncertain. The CDR3 runs 16 residues. Germline V gene data show CDR1 as KGHSH and CDR2 as LQKENI. Between the trimmed V and J ends, which lost 4 bases and 1 base, there was a span of 16 bases. CDR3 in DNA: TGTGCCAGCTCACTAATTCCCGTGGGAGGGAACACTGAAGCTTTCTTT. Translated, it gives CASSLIPVGGNTEAFF.

The chain has TRBV29-1 and TRBJ1-2, with 7 bases aligning to TRBD1. Germline CDR1 is SQVTM and CDR2 is ANQGSEA. Trimming removed 3 bases from V and 4 bases from J; junction bases left unmatched: 11. This CDR3 has 15 amino acids. CDR3 DNA: TGCAGCGTTGAGGGGGATACAGGGGTTGGCTATGGCTACACCTTC. It codes for CSVEGDTGVGYGYTF.

The rearrangement joins TRBV4-1 to TRBJ1-5, with 7 nucleotides matching TRBD1. V dropped 1 base and J dropped 5; count of bases not matched to a gene: 5. The germline gives CDR1 MGHRA, CDR2 YSYEKL. CDR3 length: 15 residues. The CDR3 loop reads CASSQAPQGDQPQHF. CDR3 DNA sequence: TGCGCCAGCAGCCAAGCCCCCCAGGGGGATCAGCCCCAGCATTTT.

The chain combines TRBV4-2 with TRBJ1-1; D gene uncertain. The CDR3 has 11 amino acids. Germline loops: CDR1 LGHNA, CDR2 YNFKEQ. The ends were cut back, 5 bases at V and 4 bases at J, with 5 bases in the middle. As DNA, the CDR3 is TGTGCCAGCAGCGGGCGCACTGAAGCTTTCTTT. Protein: CASSGRTEAFF.

This rearrangement joins TRBV11-3 to TRBJ1-1; D gene uncertain. V lost 0 bases and J lost 1, with 3 bases in between. The CDR3 runs to 13 residues. Germline V CDR1 and CDR2: SGHNT, YENEEA. Here the CDR3 reads CASSLDGNTEAFF. The CDR3 nucleotides are TGTGCCAGCAGCTTAGACGGGAACACTGAAGCTTTCTTT.

CDR3 in amino acids: CASSSRTDTQYF. CDR3 sequence (DNA): TGTGCCAGCAGCTCCCGGACAGATACGCAGTATTTT. The rearrangement uses TRBV11-3 and TRBJ2-3; D gene ambiguous. Trimming took 4 bases from V and 3 from J, leaving 5 bases between them. The CDR3 runs to 12 residues. Germline loops: CDR1 SGHNT, CDR2 YENEEA.

The gene calls are TRBV7-2 and TRBJ1-4; TRBD1 is a possible D gene (5 bases). V dropped 2 bases and J dropped 8 bases, with 15 bases sitting between them. The CDR3 runs to 15 residues. CDR1 SGHTA and CDR2 FQGNSA come from the germline V gene. The CDR3 DNA is TGTGCCAGCAGCTTACTTTCGGGGGGTGACGAAAAACTGTTTTTT. Translation gives CASSLLSGGDEKLFF.

V is TRBV19 and J is TRBJ1-1, with TRBD1 matching 9 bases. Germline loops: CDR1 LNHDA, CDR2 SQIVND (reference sequence). The CDR3 extends over 14 amino acids. The J segment lost 4 bases and the V segment lost 6 bases, leaving 6 bases of the junction unmatched. The CDR3: CASRDRGASTEAFF. For the CDR3, the DNA is TGTGCCAGTAGGGACAGGGGCGCTAGCACTGAAGCTTTCTTT. Full variable domain (remainder filled in from reference TRBV19 and TRBJ1-1): DGGITQSPKYLFRKEGQNVTLSCEQNLNHDAMYWYRQDPGQGLRLIYYSQIVNDFQKGDIAEGYSVSREKKESFPLTVTSAQKNPTAFYLCASRDRGASTEAFFGQGTRLTVV.

The chain employs TRBV15 and TRBJ1-4, with 7 bases fitting TRBD1. There are 16 residues in the CDR3. The J segment lost 8 bases and the V segment lost 4 bases, leaving 13 bases of the junction unmatched. Per the germline V gene, CDR1 is LNHNV and CDR2 is YYDKDF (reference sequence). This CDR3 is CATSTYEGGRGEKLFF. The DNA of the CDR3 is TGTGCCACCAGCACCTACGAAGGGGGCCGAGGGGAAAAACTGTTTTTT. Using reference TRBV15 and TRBJ1-4 for the parts outside the CDR3, the full variable domain is DAMVIQNPRYQVTQFGKPVTLSCSQTLNHNVMYWYQQKSSQAPKLLFHYYDKDFNNEADTPDNFQSRRPNTSFCFLDIRSPGLGDTAMYLCATSTYEGGRGEKLFFGSGTQLSVL.

The chain has TRBV7-7 and TRBJ2-2, with 7 bases lining up with TRBD2. The CDR3 runs 13 residues. Per germline, CDR1 SSHAT and CDR2 FNYEAQ (reference sequence). The CDR3 bases are TGTGCTAGCGGGCGTACGGCTACCGGGGAGCTGTTTTTT. As protein: CASGRTATGELFF.

This clone was recorded a few times. CDR3 nucleotide sequence: TGTGCCAGCTCACCAACCCAGGGTAGGGCTTTCTTT. Amino acid sequence: CASSPTQGRAFF. The V and J genes are TRBV18 and TRBJ1-1; D is possibly TRBD1 (5 bases). This CDR3 region has 12 residues. V was clipped by 2 bases and J by 11 bases, with 12 bases between them. CDR1 and CDR2 (germline): KGHSH, LQKENI.

V and J are TRBV7-9 and TRBJ2-4; a weak D match, TRBD2 (5 bases). Germline loops: CDR1 SEHNR, CDR2 FQNEAQ (reference sequence). The V end was cut by 2 bases, the J end by 4 bases, with 21 bases between. There are 18 residues in the CDR3. This CDR3 reads CASSLSSLRGSIKNIQYF. The CDR3, as DNA: TGTGCCAGCAGCTTATCGTCACTGCGAGGGTCCATAAAAAACATTCAGTACTTC.

J is TRBJ1-5 and V is TRBV28; 8 bases match TRBD1. Germline trimming cut 6 bases from V and 7 bases from J; bases unmatched to any gene: 14. Germline CDR1 and CDR2: MDHEN and SYDVKM. This CDR3 region has 16 residues. CDR3: CASSPSGQGEGQPQHF. As DNA, the CDR3 is TGTGCCAGCAGCCCTTCAGGACAGGGCGAGGGACAGCCCCAGCATTTT.

The rearrangement uses TRBV27 and TRBJ1-5, with TRBD1 identical over 9 bases. The junction had 3 bases not matched to a gene; V was cut back by 0 bases and J by 3 bases. Per germline, CDR1 MNHEY and CDR2 SMNVEV (reference sequence). The CDR3 has 16 residues. CDR3 DNA sequence: TGTGCCAGCAGTTTATCGAGGACAGGGGTCAATCAGCCCCAGCATTTT. The encoded protein is CASSLSRTGVNQPQHF.

This clone was detected once. The chain recombines TRBV6-4 with TRBJ1-2; 7 bases line up with TRBD1. CDR1 and CDR2 (germline): MRHNA, SNTAGT. The CDR3 totals 13 residues. With V trimmed by 6 bases and J by 2 bases, 3 bases remained unmatched. The CDR3 nucleotides are TGTGCCAGCAGCGCACAGGGGAACTATGGCTACACCTTC. Its translation: CASSAQGNYGYTF.

The V call is TRBV7-2, the J call TRBJ1-1; no definite D call. This CDR3 comprises 13 residues. Germline values: CDR1 SGHTA, CDR2 FQGNSA. V was cut by 6 bases and J by 6 bases, with 14 bases left in between. The CDR3 DNA follows: TGTGCCAGCAGGCTGGCGGGAGGAGCTGAAGCTTTCTTT. Its protein product is CASRLAGGAEAFF.

The CDR3 loop reads CASSLAGTGDRGYTF. CDR3 coding DNA: TGTGCCAGCAGCTTGGCCGGGACAGGGGATCGTGGCTACACCTTC. This chain uses TRBV7-3 with TRBJ1-2; 10 bases match TRBD1. CDR3 length: 15 residues. Per germline, CDR1 SGHTA and CDR2 FQGTGA. V shed 3 bases, J shed 7 bases, and the junction held 8 bases outside the gene matches. The whole variable domain, remainder taken from reference TRBV7-3 and TRBJ1-2, is GAGVSQTPSNKVTEKGKYVELRCDPISGHTALYWYRQSLGQGPEFLIYFQGTGAADDSGLPNDRFFAVRPEGSVSTLKIQRTERGDSAVYLCASSLAGTGDRGYTFGSGTRLTVV.

V and J are TRBV4-2 and TRBJ2-7; a possible D gene is TRBD2 (6 bases). This CDR3 has 16 amino acids. Per germline, CDR1 LGHNA and CDR2 YNFKEQ. V gave up 4 bases and J gave up 2 bases, with 18 bases separating them. The CDR3 loop is CASSPTSSGSAYEQYF. CDR3 in DNA: TGTGCCAGCAGCCCGACCAGCAGCGGGTCCGCCTACGAGCAGTACTTC.